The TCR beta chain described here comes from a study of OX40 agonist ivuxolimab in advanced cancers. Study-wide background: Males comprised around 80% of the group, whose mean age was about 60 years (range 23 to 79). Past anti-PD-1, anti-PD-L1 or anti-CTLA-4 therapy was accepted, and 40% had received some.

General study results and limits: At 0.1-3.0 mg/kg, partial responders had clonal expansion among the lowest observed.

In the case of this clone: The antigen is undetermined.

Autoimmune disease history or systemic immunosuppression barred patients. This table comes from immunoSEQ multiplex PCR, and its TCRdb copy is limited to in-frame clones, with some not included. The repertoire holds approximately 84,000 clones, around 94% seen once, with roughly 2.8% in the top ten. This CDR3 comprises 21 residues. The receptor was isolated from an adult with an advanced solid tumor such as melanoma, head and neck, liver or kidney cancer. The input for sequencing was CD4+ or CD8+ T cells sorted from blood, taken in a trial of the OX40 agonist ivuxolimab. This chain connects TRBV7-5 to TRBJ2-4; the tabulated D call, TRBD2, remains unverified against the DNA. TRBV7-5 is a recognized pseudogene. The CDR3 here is CARSLRLAGPAYRRIKNIQYF. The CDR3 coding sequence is TGTGCCAGAAGCTTAAGACTCGCGGGGCCGGCGTATCGGAGAATCAAAAACATTCAGTACTTC.